Below, 18 T cell receptor beta chains from the same sample are listed, as sequenced in a study of cytomegalovirus exposure and HLA in healthy donors. The study ran its PCR with 60 Vbeta and 13 Jbeta primers. Here immunoSEQ multiplex PCR was the method, and the copy in TCRdb shows in-frame clones only, minus some. The sample holds about 110,000 clones, around two thirds seen once. Material: PBMCs. The origin of the receptors is a man aged 45-65 years in good health and CMV-seropositive.

The rearrangement links TRBV13 to TRBJ1-1; D is unresolved. Per the germline V gene, CDR1 is PRHDT and CDR2 is FYEKMQ (reference sequence). V was cut by 0 bases and J by 4 bases, with 3 bases left in between. The CDR3 runs to 12 residues. This chain's CDR3 is CASSLGATEAFF. The CDR3, as DNA: TGTGCCAGCAGCTTAGGAGCCACTGAAGCTTTCTTT.

V gene TRBV5-1 combines with J gene TRBJ1-2; the D gene is possibly TRBD1 (6 bases). Germline loops: CDR1 SGHRS, CDR2 YFSETQ. This CDR3 has 14 amino acids. V shed 4 bases and J shed 4 bases, with 14 bases lying between them. The DNA of the CDR3 is TGCGCCAGCAGCATAGAAACAGGGCTCTATGGCTACACCTTC. Protein: CASSIETGLYGYTF.

The J gene is TRBJ2-7, the V gene TRBV5-5; tentatively, D is TRBD2 (6 bases). From germline, CDR1 is SGHKS and CDR2 YYEKEE (reference sequence). CDR3 length: 12 residues. V dropped 3 bases and J dropped 3 bases, with 7 bases sitting between them. The CDR3 DNA follows: TGTGCCAGCAGCTGGAGGGGCTACGAGCAGTACTTC. Translated, it gives CASSWRGYEQYF.

The J gene is TRBJ2-7, the V gene TRBV28; 11 bases are a match to TRBD2. The CDR3 runs to 16 residues. The germline V gene encodes CDR1 MDHEN and CDR2 SYDVKM. J gave up 4 bases and V 2 bases, and 7 bases lay outside the gene matches. CDR3 amino acids: CASSLRGLAGFYEQYF. The CDR3 bases are TGTGCCAGCAGTTTAAGAGGACTAGCGGGTTTTTACGAGCAGTACTTC.

The rearrangement uses TRBV7-6 and TRBJ2-7, with D possibly being TRBD2 (5 bases). Per the germline V gene, CDR1 is SGHVS and CDR2 is FNYEAQ. V lost 2 bases and J lost 5, with 13 bases in between. CDR3 length: 14 residues. CDR3 DNA sequence: TGTGCCAGCAGCTTACGAGGAGGCCCCCACGAGCAGTACTTC. Its translation is CASSLRGGPHEQYF.

V and J are TRBV7-3 and TRBJ1-1; TRBD1 is a possible D gene (6 bases). The CDR3 sequence is 12 residues long. V lost 6 bases to trimming and J lost 8 bases, with 13 bases between them. Germline CDR1 is SGHTA and CDR2 is FQGTGA. The CDR3 DNA sequence: TGTGCCAGCAGTTCTCCGGGGACAGAAGCTTTCTTT. Translation: CASSSPGTEAFF.

This clone was seen a few times. The CDR3 DNA follows: TGTGCCAGCCGGAGGAGGGACCAGAACACCGGGGAGCTGTTTTTT. This encodes CASRRRDQNTGELFF. The V call is TRBV19, the J call TRBJ2-2; D perhaps matches TRBD2 (6 bases). There are 15 residues in the CDR3. V lost 9 bases to trimming and J lost 1 base, with 15 bases between them. Germline CDR1 reads LNHDA; CDR2 reads SQIVND (reference sequence).

The rearrangement uses TRBV6-1 and TRBJ2-7; TRBD1 aligns across 8 bases. The CDR3 is 14 amino acids. V shed 2 bases and J 4 bases; nucleotides not matched to a gene: 4. Germline V gene sequence: CDR1 MNHNS, CDR2 SASEGT. CDR3 protein: CASSEYRTGYEQYF. The CDR3 region has the DNA TGTGCCAGCAGTGAATATAGGACAGGGTACGAGCAGTACTTC.

J is TRBJ1-1 and V is TRBV27, with TRBD1 as a possible D gene (6 bases). The CDR3 is 15 residues long. The germline gives CDR1 MNHEY, CDR2 SMNVEV (reference sequence). Trimming pared 1 base from V and 5 bases from J, leaving 14 bases between. The CDR3 spells CASSLLTGRGTEAFF. CDR3 in DNA: TGTGCCAGCAGTTTATTAACAGGGCGAGGAACTGAAGCTTTCTTT.

The sample holds a few counts of this clone. This chain uses TRBV4-1 with TRBJ1-2; 9 bases fit TRBD1. The junction had 23 bases not matched to a gene; V was cut back by 6 bases and J by 6 bases. The CDR3 is 19 residues long. CDR1 is MGHRA and CDR2 is YSYEKL in the germline V gene. The CDR3 spells CASRRTPFIRDRETHGYTF. CDR3 coding DNA: TGCGCCAGCAGGCGAACACCTTTCATCCGGGACAGGGAGACACATGGCTACACCTTC.

The genes are TRBV5-6 and TRBJ1-2; 10 bases align to TRBD1. CDR3 length: 15 residues. Unmatched junction bases numbered 6, after V lost 4 bases and J lost 3 bases. Germline V gene sequence: CDR1 SGHDT, CDR2 YYEEEE. This CDR3 is CASSMGQGLHYGYTF. The CDR3 DNA reads TGTGCCAGCAGCATGGGACAGGGGTTACACTATGGCTACACCTTC.

The chain couples TRBV7-8 to TRBJ1-6; 9 bases fit TRBD1. This CDR3 spans 17 amino acids. V lost 5 bases to trimming and J lost 9 bases; unmatched junction nucleotides: 14. CDR1 and CDR2 (germline): SGHVS, FQNEAQ. Here the CDR3 reads CASSPPAAGQGSSPLHF. In DNA form, the CDR3 reads TGTGCCAGCAGCCCACCCGCGGCGGGACAGGGTAGTTCACCCCTCCACTTT. The full variable domain, its missing parts supplied by reference TRBV7-8 and TRBJ1-6, is GAGVSQSPRYKVAKRGQDVALRCDPISGHVSLFWYQQALGQGPEFLTYFQNEAQLDKSGLPSDRFFAERPEGSVSTLKIQRTQQEDSAVYLCASSPPAAGQGSSPLHFGNGTRLTVT.

The rearrangement uses TRBV18 and TRBJ2-3; 8 positions match TRBD2. V lost 4 bases and J lost 1; bases outside the gene matches: 4. The CDR3 consists of 15 residues. Germline V lookup: CDR1 KGHSH, CDR2 LQKENI. CDR3 protein: CASSLTSGGTDTQYF. The CDR3 bases are TGTGCCAGCTCACTTACTAGCGGCGGCACAGATACGCAGTATTTT.

V gene TRBV12-5 combines with J gene TRBJ1-2, with D possibly TRBD1 on 5 matching bases. Trimming removed 6 bases from V and 10 bases from J, with 21 bases in between. From germline, CDR1 is LGHNT and CDR2 FRNRAP. There are 14 residues in the CDR3. CDR3 coding DNA: TGTGCTAGTGGCTTGCGGGGGGAAGGGACCCACTACACCTTC. Amino acid sequence: CASGLRGEGTHYTF.

This clone was counted a few times. The gene calls are TRBV12-5 and TRBJ1-5; 8 positions match TRBD1. The J segment lost 4 bases and the V segment lost 3 bases, leaving 5 bases of the junction unmatched. The CDR3 consists of 15 residues. The germline V gene encodes CDR1 LGHNT and CDR2 FRNRAP. This CDR3 reads CASGFGTGLNQPQHF. For the CDR3, the DNA is TGTGCTAGTGGTTTTGGGACAGGCTTGAATCAGCCCCAGCATTTT. The full variable domain, with the rest looked up from reference TRBV12-5 and TRBJ1-5, is DARVTQTPRHKVTEMGQEVTMRCQPILGHNTVFWYRQTMMQGLELLAYFRNRAPLDDSGMPKDRFSAEMPDATLATLKIQPSEPRDSAVYFCASGFGTGLNQPQHFGDGTRLSIL.

The J gene is TRBJ2-7, the V gene TRBV6-6, with TRBD1 matching over 8 bases. V shed 7 bases, J shed 6 bases, and the junction held 8 bases outside the gene matches. The length of the CDR3 is 13 residues. Germline values: CDR1 MNHNY, CDR2 SVGAGI (reference sequence). CDR3 protein: CASTIDRGGEQYF. The CDR3 nucleotides are TGTGCCAGCACCATCGACAGGGGTGGCGAGCAGTACTTC.

About this clone itself: At the DNA level, this CDR3 is encoded by other sequences in the same sample as well. The chain couples TRBV18 to TRBJ1-1; 8 bases line up with TRBD1. After removal of 6 bases from V and 2 bases from J, the junction contained 5 bases not matched to a gene. The CDR3 length is 14 residues. Germline lookup yields CDR1 KGHSH and CDR2 LQKENI. The CDR3 DNA is TGTGCCAGCTCCCCCGACAGGGGAAACACTGAAGCTTTCTTT. Amino acids: CASSPDRGNTEAFF.

This clone was recorded once. The V call is TRBV11-3, the J call TRBJ1-1; D is unresolved. From germline, CDR1 is SGHNT and CDR2 YENEEA. V dropped 2 bases and J dropped 6 bases, with 10 bases sitting between them. The CDR3 has 13 residues. In DNA, the CDR3 is TGTGCCAGCAGCTTAACTGGGGAGGCTGAAGCTTTCTTT. Translation gives CASSLTGEAEAFF.